Reported below is one T cell receptor (beta chain). With 6 bases removed from V and 0 bases from J, the gap between germline ends came to 20 bases. The V gene's germline CDR1 is SEHNR and CDR2 FQNEAQ (reference sequence). The CDR3 sequence is 17 residues long. The data originate from a study of shared clonotypes between healthy human individuals. Study information: Donors, aged 18 to 49, were a couple of women and a few men. Three CD4 naive, three CD4 memory, two CD8 naive and one CD8 memory plate were used per donor.

As defined, naive CD8 cells were CD45RO-negative and positively selected for CCR7, with terminally differentiated effector memory CD45RA+ cells excluded. Clones were sequenced by immunoSEQ multiplex PCR, and TCRdb holds only the in-frame ones, with some missing. The profile shows about 1.9 million clones, 85% to 95% of them singletons. The sequenced sample was naive CD8+ T cells from PBMCs. The rearrangement uses TRBV7-9 and TRBJ2-5, with D tentatively TRBD1 (6 bases). This clonotype was sampled from a man aged 18-30 years in good health. Some clones in this sample may be carry-over from other donors' samples. The CDR3 DNA is TGTGCCAGCAGGACAAATCCGGGACAAAAGTACCAAGAGACCCAGTACTTC. It encodes CASRTNPGQKYQETQYF.